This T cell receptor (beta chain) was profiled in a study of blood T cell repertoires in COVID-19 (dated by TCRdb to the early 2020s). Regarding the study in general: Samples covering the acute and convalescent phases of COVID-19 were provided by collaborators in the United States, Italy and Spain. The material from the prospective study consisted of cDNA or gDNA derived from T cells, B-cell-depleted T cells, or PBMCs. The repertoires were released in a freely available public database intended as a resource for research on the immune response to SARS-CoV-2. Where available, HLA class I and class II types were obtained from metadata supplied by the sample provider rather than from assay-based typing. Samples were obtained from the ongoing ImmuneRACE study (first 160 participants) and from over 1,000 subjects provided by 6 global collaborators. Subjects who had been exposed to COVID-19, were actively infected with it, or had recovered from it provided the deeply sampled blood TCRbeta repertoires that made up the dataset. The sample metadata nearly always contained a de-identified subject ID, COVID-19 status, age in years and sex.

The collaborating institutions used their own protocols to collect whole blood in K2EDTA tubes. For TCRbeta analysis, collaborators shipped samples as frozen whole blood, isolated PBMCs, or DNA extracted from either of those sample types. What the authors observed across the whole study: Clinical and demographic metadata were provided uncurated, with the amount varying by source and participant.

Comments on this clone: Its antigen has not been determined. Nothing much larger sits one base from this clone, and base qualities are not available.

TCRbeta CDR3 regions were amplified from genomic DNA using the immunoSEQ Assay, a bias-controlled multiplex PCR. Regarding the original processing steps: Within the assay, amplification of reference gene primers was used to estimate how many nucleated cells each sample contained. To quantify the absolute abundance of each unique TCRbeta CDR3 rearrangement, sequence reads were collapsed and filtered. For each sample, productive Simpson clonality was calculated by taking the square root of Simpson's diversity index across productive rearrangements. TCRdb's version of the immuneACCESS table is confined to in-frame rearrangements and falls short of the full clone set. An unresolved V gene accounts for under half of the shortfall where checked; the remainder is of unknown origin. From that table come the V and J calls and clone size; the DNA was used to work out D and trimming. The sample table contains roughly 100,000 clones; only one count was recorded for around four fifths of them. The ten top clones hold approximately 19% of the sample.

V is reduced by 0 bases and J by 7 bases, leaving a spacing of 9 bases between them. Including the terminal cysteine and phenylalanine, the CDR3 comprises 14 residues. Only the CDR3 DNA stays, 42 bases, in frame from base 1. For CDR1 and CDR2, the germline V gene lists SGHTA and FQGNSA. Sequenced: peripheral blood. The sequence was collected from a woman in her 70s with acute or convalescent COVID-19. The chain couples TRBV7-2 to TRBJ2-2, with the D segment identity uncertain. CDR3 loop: CASSLAPMSGELFF. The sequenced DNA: TGTGCCAGCAGCTTAGCCCCCATGAGCGGGGAGCTGTTTTTT.